This entry is about one T cell receptor (beta chain). Looked up from germline, CDR1 is MGHRA and CDR2 is YSYEKL. The CDR3 consists of 16 residues. The trim removed 3 bases at V and 3 bases at J, leaving 8 bases unmatched. The entry originates in a study of shared clonotypes between healthy human individuals. TCRdb's copy holds only in-frame clones and misses some; the assay was immunoSEQ multiplex PCR. The sample shows millions of clones, 90% to 95% of them seen only once. The rearrangement joins TRBV4-1 to TRBJ2-7; 10 bases are a match to TRBD2. This TCR was sampled from a man aged 18 to 35 in good health. Some clones in this sample may be carry-over from other donors' samples. The sequenced sample was naive CD4+ T cells from PBMCs. Documented subset: CD45RA+ positively selected. In nucleotides, the CDR3 is TGCGCCAGCAGCCAGCCCCTAGCGGGAGTTTACTACGAGCAGTACTTC. Translating gives CASSQPLAGVYYEQYF.